What follows is one T cell receptor beta chain and its context. No antigen is known for it. Alongside a J-beta primer mix, a sample-barcoded 5' primer served in a second PCR lasting roughly 6 to 12 cycles. Every cDNA molecule bore a tag from a template-switch adaptor containing 12 random nucleotides. TCRdb re-called the 5' RACE reads through MiXCR, storing one row per CDR3 protein. The sample lists roughly 900,000 distinct CDR3 sequences; roughly 50% were seen once. The entry originates in a study of blood T cells in healthy people across ages. General study points: Diversity of TCR beta per million T cells declined in a roughly linear way with age.

Caucasian, healthy and from Russia, the donors were aged between 6 and 90. PBMCs, at least 6 million per sample, were isolated. The sample comprised blood. This clonotype was sampled from a man aged 25-45 years in good health.

CDR3 residues: CASSPGLSYGYTF. Here the CDR3 DNA reads TGTGCCAGCAGCCCCGGACTGAGCTATGGCTACACCTTC. This chain joins TRBV7-9 and TRBJ1-2; unclear D gene. The V end lost 5 bases, the J end lost 4 bases, and 11 bases lay between the germline ends. The germline V gene has CDR1 SEHNR and CDR2 FQNEAQ (reference sequence). The CDR3 runs to 13 residues. Filled out from reference TRBV7-9 and TRBJ1-2, the complete variable domain reads DTGVSQNPRHKITKRGQNVTFRCDPISEHNRLYWYRQTLGQGPEFLTYFQNEAQLEKSRLLSDRFSAERPKGSFSTLEIQRTEQGDSAMYLCASSPGLSYGYTFGSGTRLTVV.